This passage covers 21 T cell receptor beta chains from one sample sequenced in a study of patients and donors after allogeneic stem cell transplantation. TCRdb reprocessed the RT-PCR reads with MiXCR, giving one entry per CDR3 protein. The top ten clones hold roughly 70% of a sample with about 40,000 distinct CDR3 sequences, 25% to 35% of them seen once. Specimen: blood, either unsorted or a sorted T cell fraction (not recorded which). These receptors were obtained from a human donor who was either an allogeneic HSCT recipient or a stem cell or donor lymphocyte infusion donor (not recorded which). It is not recorded whose cells these are; they may come from a transplant donor.

The rearrangement uses TRBV4-3 and TRBJ2-7; either TRBD1 or TRBD2 may supply D (5 bases each). This CDR3 is built from 18 residues. V lost 4 bases and J 0 bases, leaving 22 bases between the germline ends. Germline assignment: CDR1 LGHNA and CDR2 YSLEER. The CDR3 loop reads CASSPKPSGRNYSYEQYF. The CDR3 DNA follows: TGCGCCAGCAGCCCAAAGCCATCGGGACGCAACTACTCCTACGAGCAGTACTTC.

This sequence joins TRBV20-1 and TRBJ2-1; 11 nucleotides agree with TRBD2. The CDR3 extends over 13 amino acids. V was pared by 5 bases and J by 7 bases, with 4 bases of the junction left unmatched. Germline loops: CDR1 DFQATT, CDR2 SNEGSKA (reference sequence). The CDR3 spells CSAPTSGINEQFF. CDR3 DNA sequence: TGCAGTGCTCCGACTAGCGGGATAAATGAGCAGTTCTTC.

This chain connects TRBV7-9 to TRBJ1-1; D call uncertain. V was cut by 5 bases and J by 2 bases, with 3 bases left in between. This CDR3 is 11 amino acids long. CDR1 and CDR2 (germline): SEHNR, FQNEAQ (reference sequence). CDR3 coding DNA: TGTGCCAGCAGCGGAAACACTGAAGCTTTCTTT. Translation: CASSGNTEAFF. Together with reference TRBV7-9 and TRBJ1-1, the CDR3 gives the full variable domain: DTGVSQNPRHKITKRGQNVTFRCDPISEHNRLYWYRQTLGQGPEFLTYFQNEAQLEKSRLLSDRFSAERPKGSFSTLEIQRTEQGDSAMYLCASSGNTEAFFGQGTRLTVV.

Here the CDR3 DNA reads TGTGCCAGCAGCTGGAGGAGCTCCTACAATGAGCAGTTCTTC. Protein: CASSWRSSYNEQFF. The chain has TRBV6-6 and TRBJ2-1; weak D call: TRBD2 (5 bases). V was shortened by 6 bases and J by 0 bases, with 9 bases between the two germline ends. Germline CDR1 MNHNY, CDR2 SVGAGI (reference sequence). This CDR3 has 14 amino acids.

The CDR3 DNA reads TGCGCCAGCAGCCAAGATCACAGGACAGCCCTCTACGAGCAGTACTTC. Translating it yields CASSQDHRTALYEQYF. J is TRBJ2-7 and V is TRBV4-3; D is possibly TRBD1 (6 bases). The CDR3 has 16 residues. Looked up from germline, CDR1 is LGHNA and CDR2 is YSLEER. V gave up 0 bases and J gave up 3 bases, with 15 bases separating them.

This clonotype was counted only a few times. This chain links TRBV7-9 with TRBJ2-3, with D perhaps given as TRBD1 or TRBD2 (7 bases each). Germline V gene sequence: CDR1 SEHNR, CDR2 FQNEAQ (reference sequence). V dropped 7 bases and J dropped 4 bases, with 15 bases sitting between them. CDR3 length: 14 amino acids. CDR3 sequence reads: CASTKQGRADTQYF. The CDR3 nucleotides read TGTGCCAGCACCAAACAGGGGAGGGCAGATACGCAGTATTTT.

The genes are TRBV4-2 and TRBJ2-7; 8 bases map to TRBD2. The CDR3 spans 15 residues. The germline V gene encodes CDR1 LGHNA and CDR2 YNFKEQ. The V segment lost 4 bases and the J segment 1 base; nucleotides outside the gene matches: 6. CDR3 coding DNA: TGTGCCAGCAGCCCCCAGCGGGAGTGGTCCTACGAGCAGTACTTC. Translation gives CASSPQREWSYEQYF.

V gene TRBV7-6 combines with J gene TRBJ1-1, with D possibly being TRBD1 (6 bases). CDR1 and CDR2 from the germline V gene are SGHVS and FNYEAQ. The V and J ends lost 0 bases and 1 base respectively, with 21 bases between them. The CDR3 covers 19 residues. This CDR3 is CASSLAIHVGGGRNTEAFF. In DNA form, the CDR3 reads TGTGCCAGCAGCTTAGCGATCCACGTCGGCGGGGGGCGGAACACTGAAGCTTTCTTT.

The chain links TRBV7-9 to TRBJ2-5; D may match TRBD1 or TRBD2 (5 bases each). The germline V gene encodes CDR1 SEHNR and CDR2 FQNEAQ (reference sequence). This CDR3 region has 11 residues. Trimming cost V 7 bases and J 5 bases, with 8 bases left between them. CDR3 sequence (DNA): TGTGCCAGCAACTGGGGGGAGACCCAGTACTTC. This codes for CASNWGETQYF.

The rearrangement joins TRBV24-1 to TRBJ2-5; 10 bases fit TRBD1. The germline gives CDR1 KGHDR, CDR2 SFDVKD. The CDR3 has 17 residues. V gave up 4 bases and J gave up 5 bases; unmatched junction bases: 12. The CDR3 loop is CATSDLSGTGERETQYF. The CDR3 DNA reads TGTGCCACCAGTGACCTTAGCGGGACAGGGGAAAGGGAGACCCAGTACTTC.

Regarding this clonotype: One end of the junction is discordant with germline, which a read error may explain. The chain joins TRBV14 to TRBJ1-4; no firm D call. This CDR3 region has 11 residues. Germline CDR1 reads SGHDN; CDR2 reads FVKESK. The CDR3 reads CASSQPGQVLF. CDR3 nucleotide sequence: TGTGCCAGCAGCCAACCCGGCCAGGTACTTTTT.

The chain combines TRBV15 with TRBJ2-5, with D unclear. Germline V gives CDR1 LNHNV, CDR2 YYDKDF (reference sequence). This CDR3 is 15 amino acids long. The germline V and J ends were trimmed by 0 bases and 1 base, with 9 bases remaining between them. The CDR3 DNA sequence: TGTGCCACCAGCAGAGATTCGGTCCCCCAAGAGACCCAGTACTTC. Translated, it gives CATSRDSVPQETQYF.

This clonotype was seen once. CDR3 nucleotides: TGTGCCAGCAGTTACGACTCTCTTTCCTACAATGAGCAGTTCTTC. Translation gives CASSYDSLSYNEQFF. J is TRBJ2-1 and V is TRBV28; D call uncertain. Per the germline V gene, CDR1 is MDHEN and CDR2 is SYDVKM. V dropped 4 bases and J dropped 1 base, with 11 bases sitting between them. CDR3 length: 15 amino acids. Full variable domain (remainder filled in from reference TRBV28 and TRBJ2-1): DVKVTQSSRYLVKRTGEKVFLECVQDMDHENMFWYRQDPGLGLRLIYFSYDVKMKEKGDIPEGYSVSREKKERFSLILESASTNQTSMYLCASSYDSLSYNEQFFGPGTRLTVL.

The chain joins TRBV7-9 to TRBJ2-7, with 9 nucleotides matching TRBD2. The V segment lost 5 bases and the J segment 0 bases; nucleotides outside the gene matches: 11. CDR1 and CDR2 (germline): SEHNR, FQNEAQ (reference sequence). The CDR3 extends over 17 amino acids. CDR3 DNA sequence: TGTGCCAGCAGCGGTAGCATAAGCGGGAGGCCCTCCTACGAGCAGTACTTC. It codes for CASSGSISGRPSYEQYF.

The J gene is TRBJ1-1, the V gene TRBV20-1, with D possibly TRBD1 on 6 matching bases. CDR1 DFQATT and CDR2 SNEGSKA come from the germline V gene (reference sequence). The ends were cut back, 6 bases at V and 4 bases at J, with 12 bases in the middle. CDR3 size: 12 residues. CDR3 sequence: CSAPQGGTEAFF. In nucleotides, the CDR3 is TGCAGTGCGCCACAGGGCGGCACTGAAGCTTTCTTT.

In its sample, this clonotype was seen many times. The J gene is TRBJ1-1, the V gene TRBV7-2; 7 nucleotides align to TRBD1. Germline V CDR1 and CDR2: SGHTA, FQGNSA. The CDR3 contains 15 residues. V lost 3 bases to trimming and J lost 4 bases; unmatched junction nucleotides: 8. CDR3 sequence: CASSLALTGATEAFF. The DNA for the CDR3 is TGTGCCAGCAGCTTGGCCCTAACAGGGGCCACTGAAGCTTTCTTT.

This chain joins TRBV5-1 and TRBJ2-1, with 7 bases matching TRBD2. V lost 4 bases and J lost 10; bases outside the gene matches: 20. The germline V gene has CDR1 SGHRS and CDR2 YFSETQ. CDR3 length equals 17 residues. This CDR3 is CASSQLASGAFIGEQFF. The CDR3 DNA reads TGCGCCAGCAGCCAACTGGCGAGCGGGGCTTTCATTGGGGAGCAGTTCTTC.

The chain carries TRBV6-2 or TRBV6-3 and TRBJ1-2; tentative D call: TRBD1 (6 bases). Between the trimmed V and J ends, which lost 7 bases and 4 bases, there was a span of 10 bases. The CDR3 sequence is 12 residues long. Germline assignment: CDR1 MNHEY and CDR2 SVGEGT. The CDR3 DNA reads as TGTGCCAGCATGGACAGACCCTATGGCTACACCTTC. Translating gives CASMDRPYGYTF.

The chain combines TRBV6-5 with TRBJ2-3; D unclear. This CDR3 region has 11 residues. Trimming removed 2 bases from V and 12 bases from J, with 9 bases in between. Germline CDR1 reads MNHEY; CDR2 reads SVGAGI. DNA for the CDR3: TGTGCCAGCAGTTACCGACAAGCACAGTATTTT. Translation gives CASSYRQAQYF.

This clonotype was detected only a few times. The CDR3 is CASSLGTHEAFF. The CDR3 DNA follows: TGCGCCAGCAGCTTGGGCACTCACGAAGCTTTCTTT. V gene TRBV5-1 combines with J gene TRBJ1-1; no definite D call. Trimming removed 0 bases from V and 8 bases from J, with 8 bases in between. The CDR3 totals 12 residues. From germline, CDR1 is SGHRS and CDR2 YFSETQ.

This clonotype was seen only a few times. The chain is built from TRBV18 and TRBJ2-1, with D tentatively TRBD2 (6 bases). The CDR3 loop spans 15 amino acids. CDR1 KGHSH and CDR2 LQKENI come from the germline V gene. Trimming left V 3 bases short and J 4 bases short, with 13 bases between. CDR3 residues: CASSPPGLGYNEQFF. CDR3 nucleotide sequence: TGTGCCAGCTCACCTCCGGGACTTGGGTACAATGAGCAGTTCTTC.